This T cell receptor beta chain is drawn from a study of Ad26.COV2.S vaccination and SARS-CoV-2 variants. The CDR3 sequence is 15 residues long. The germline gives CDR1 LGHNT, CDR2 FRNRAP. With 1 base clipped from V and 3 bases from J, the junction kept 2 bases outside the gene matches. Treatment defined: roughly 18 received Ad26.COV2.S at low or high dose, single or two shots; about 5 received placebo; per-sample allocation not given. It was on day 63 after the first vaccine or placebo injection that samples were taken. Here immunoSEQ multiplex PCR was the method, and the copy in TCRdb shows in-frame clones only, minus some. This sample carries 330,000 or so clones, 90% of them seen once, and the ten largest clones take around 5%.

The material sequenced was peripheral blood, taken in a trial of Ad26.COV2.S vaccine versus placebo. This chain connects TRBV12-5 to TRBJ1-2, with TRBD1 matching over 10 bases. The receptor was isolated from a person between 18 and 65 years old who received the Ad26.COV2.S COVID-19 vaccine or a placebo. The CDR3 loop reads CASGLGQGAYYGYTF. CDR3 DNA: TGTGCTAGTGGTTTGGGACAGGGGGCTTACTATGGCTACACCTTC.